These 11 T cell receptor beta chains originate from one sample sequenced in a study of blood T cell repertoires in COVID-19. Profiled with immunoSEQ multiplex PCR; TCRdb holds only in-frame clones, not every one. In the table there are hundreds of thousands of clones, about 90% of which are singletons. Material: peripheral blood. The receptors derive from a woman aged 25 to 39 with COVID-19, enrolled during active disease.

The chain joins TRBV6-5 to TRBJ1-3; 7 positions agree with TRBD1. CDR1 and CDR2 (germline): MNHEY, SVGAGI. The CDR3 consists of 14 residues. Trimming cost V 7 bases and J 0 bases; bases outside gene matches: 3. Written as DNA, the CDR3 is TGTGCCAGCACGACAGGGTTCTCTGGAAACACCATATATTTT. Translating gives CASTTGFSGNTIYF.

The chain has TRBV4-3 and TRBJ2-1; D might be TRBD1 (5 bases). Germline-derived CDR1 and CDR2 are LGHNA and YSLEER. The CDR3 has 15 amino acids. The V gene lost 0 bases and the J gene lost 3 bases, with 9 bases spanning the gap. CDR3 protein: CASSQEGRVYNEQFF. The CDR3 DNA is TGCGCCAGCAGCCAAGAGGGCAGGGTCTACAATGAGCAGTTCTTC.

Here the CDR3 DNA reads TGTGCCAGCAGCTCCCCCATGGGCGGGGCCAACGTCCTGACTTTC. Protein sequence: CASSSPMGGANVLTF. The chain joins TRBV13 to TRBJ2-6; no clear D. Germline CDR1 reads PRHDT; CDR2 reads FYEKMQ (reference sequence). There are 15 residues in the CDR3. Trimming took 4 bases from V and 4 from J, leaving 11 bases between them.

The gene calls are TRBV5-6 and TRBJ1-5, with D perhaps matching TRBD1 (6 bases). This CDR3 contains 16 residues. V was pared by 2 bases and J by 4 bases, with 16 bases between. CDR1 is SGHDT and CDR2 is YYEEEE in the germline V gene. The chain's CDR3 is CASSFWGQGRNQPQHF. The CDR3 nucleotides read TGTGCCAGCAGCTTCTGGGGGCAGGGAAGAAATCAGCCCCAGCATTTT.

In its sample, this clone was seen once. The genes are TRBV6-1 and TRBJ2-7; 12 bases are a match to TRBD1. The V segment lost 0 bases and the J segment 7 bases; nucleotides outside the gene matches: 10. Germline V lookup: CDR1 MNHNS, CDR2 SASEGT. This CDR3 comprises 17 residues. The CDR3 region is CASSEATPGQGAPEQYV. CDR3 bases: TGTGCCAGCAGTGAAGCTACCCCGGGACAGGGGGCGCCAGAGCAGTACGTC.

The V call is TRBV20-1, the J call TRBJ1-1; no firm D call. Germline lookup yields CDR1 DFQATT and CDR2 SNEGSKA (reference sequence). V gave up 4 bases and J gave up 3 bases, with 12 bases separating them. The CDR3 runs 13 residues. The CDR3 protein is CSAIDTGDTEAFF. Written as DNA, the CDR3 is TGCAGTGCTATTGACACGGGTGACACTGAAGCTTTCTTT.

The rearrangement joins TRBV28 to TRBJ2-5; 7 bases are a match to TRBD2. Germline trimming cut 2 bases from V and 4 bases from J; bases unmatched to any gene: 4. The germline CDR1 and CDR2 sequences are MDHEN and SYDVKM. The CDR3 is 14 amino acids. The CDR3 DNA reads TGTGCCAGCAGTTTACCAGGACTAGGAGAGACCCAGTACTTC. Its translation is CASSLPGLGETQYF.

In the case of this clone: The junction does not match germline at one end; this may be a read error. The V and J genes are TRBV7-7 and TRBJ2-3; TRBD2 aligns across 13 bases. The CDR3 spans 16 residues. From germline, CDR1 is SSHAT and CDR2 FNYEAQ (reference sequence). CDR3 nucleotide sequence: TGTGCTAGCAGCCGAGGACTAGCGGGAGTCACAGATACGCAGTATTTT. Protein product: CASSRGLAGVTDTQYF.

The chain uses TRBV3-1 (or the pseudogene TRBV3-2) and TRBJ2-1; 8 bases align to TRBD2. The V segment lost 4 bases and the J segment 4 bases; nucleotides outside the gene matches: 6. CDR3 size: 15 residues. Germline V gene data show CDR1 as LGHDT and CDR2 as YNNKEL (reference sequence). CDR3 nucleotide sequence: TGTGCCAGCAGCCCCCGGATAGCGGGGTACAATGAGCAGTTCTTC. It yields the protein CASSPRIAGYNEQFF.

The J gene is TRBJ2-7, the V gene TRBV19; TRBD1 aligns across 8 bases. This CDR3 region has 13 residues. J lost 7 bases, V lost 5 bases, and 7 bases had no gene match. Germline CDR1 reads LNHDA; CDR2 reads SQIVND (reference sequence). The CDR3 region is CASSAGTGGEQYV. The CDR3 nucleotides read TGTGCCAGTAGTGCAGGGACAGGAGGTGAGCAGTACGTC.

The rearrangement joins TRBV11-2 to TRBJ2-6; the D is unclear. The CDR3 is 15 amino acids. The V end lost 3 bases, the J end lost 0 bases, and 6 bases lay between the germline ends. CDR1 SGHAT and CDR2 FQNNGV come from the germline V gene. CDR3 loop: CASSFASSGANVLTF. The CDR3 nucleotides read TGTGCCAGCAGCTTTGCGAGCTCTGGGGCCAACGTCCTGACTTTC.